This T cell receptor (beta chain) derives from a study of regulatory T cells in long-lasting Graves disease (dated by TCRdb to the early 2020s). Context from the whole study: Persistent Graves' disease was defined as antithyroid drug treatment for over 5 years with persistently positive TSH receptor autoantibodies. In the clinical cohort, patients with persistent Graves' disease had used antithyroid drugs for an average of about 10 years. The study took place in China and was registered as a clinical trial. TCR sequencing covered some 13 persistent and roughly 20 newly diagnosed Graves' disease patients, 33 samples in total. Persistent Graves' disease patients were compared with newly diagnosed Graves' disease patients by peripheral blood TCR sequencing and RNA sequencing.

Explained via the paper, the time point label denotes: persistent/refractory GD, antithyroid drugs over 5 years with positive TRAb. For both TCR sequencing and RNA sequencing, RNA was extracted from PBMCs using TRIzol. Graves' disease was diagnosed according to American Thyroid Association guidelines. Patients for the study were recruited at an endocrinology department in Xi'an, China. From each patient, approximately 9 milliliters of peripheral blood was collected into an EDTA anticoagulant tube. Ficoll Paque Plus density gradient separation was used to isolate PBMCs, and no additional T cell sorting was done. An Agilent 2100 Bioanalyzer and agarose gel were used to assess RNA quality, and a NanoDrop 2000 was used to measure RNA concentration. Details on this clonotype: No antigen is known for it. The sample holds no much larger clone one base away, and base qualities are not on file.

Reading from cysteine to phenylalanine, the CDR3 counts 14 amino acids. Only the CDR3 portion is preserved as DNA: 42 bases, with reading frame beginning at the first base. Trimming removed 4 bases from V and 9 bases from J; the gene matches leave 10 bases unexplained. CDR1 and CDR2 were assigned from the germline V gene as SGHTA and FQGNSA. The library was prepared using multiplex PCR. Sequencing instrument: Illumina HiSeq 4000. To build TCR beta libraries, CDR3 regions were amplified by Arm-PCR using iRepertoire HTBI primers. PCR products were gel purified before sequencing. The study's own analysis went as follows. A total of fewer than 80 TRBV and under 15 TRBJ segments were identified across samples and were used for gene usage analysis of CDR3 amino acid clonotypes. COPE and FqMerger were used to merge the filtered high-quality paired reads into contigs. BLAST was used to align contigs to IMGT TRBV, TRBD and TRBJ reference genes, and CDR3 was defined according to IMGT. Any clonotype with a frequency above 0.1% was classified as a highly expanded clone. Repertoire diversity was measured by Shannon entropy, and V-J evenness by the Gini coefficient. A clonotype was considered public if more than one individual shared it. The public reads were run again by TCRdb, first through fastp at Q25 and then through MiXCR, and only productive beta chains were kept. Each record represents a unique CDR3 protein, reported with the most common genes and DNA among its rows. The V and J calls and clone size are TCRdb's, not the authors'. This sample holds some 450,000 distinct CDR3 sequences; 23% were observed only once. The top ten clones comprise 26% of the sample.

Overall study outcomes, separate from this receptor: The authors acknowledged the small sample size as a limitation that may reduce accuracy. Persistent patients shared more public clonotypes among themselves (over 2,500) than newly diagnosed patients did (about 900). Compared with newly diagnosed patients, patients with persistent Graves' disease had lower TCR Shannon entropy and fewer highly expanded clones, which suggests clonal expansion. Because the primary lesion, thyroid tissue, could not be accessed, the study looked at peripheral blood alone. Persistent disease showed preferential use of TRBV28, TRBJ1-2 and TRBJ2-5, whereas newly diagnosed disease favored TRBV20-1 and TRBJ2-1. Sequencing and analysis were limited to the TCR beta chain.

This TCR was sampled from a female donor with Graves disease. The chain employs TRBV7-2 and TRBJ2-3; TRBD2 agrees with 7 junctional bases. The sequencing used peripheral blood mononuclear cells (PBMCs), collected when the disease was refractory, from a patient treated with antithyroid drugs. The nucleotide sequence is TGTGCCAGCAGCTCAACCCGACTAGCCCCGACGCAGTATTTT. Its protein is CASSSTRLAPTQYF.